A single sample is the source of the 2 T cell receptor beta chains below, sequenced in a study of T cell responses to AZD1222 COVID-19 vaccine. Method: immunoSEQ multiplex PCR; TCRdb's copy keeps in-frame clones and lacks some. The data show 150,000 to 200,000 clones, approximately 89% seen once. The sequencing here drew on peripheral blood, taken 28 days after the second AZD1222 dose. The receptor source for this set is an adult who received the AZD1222 COVID-19 vaccine.

V is TRBV7-9 and J is TRBJ1-5; no definite D call. V lost 1 base to trimming and J lost 0 bases, with 7 bases between them. This CDR3 is built from 15 residues. Per germline, CDR1 SEHNR and CDR2 FQNEAQ (reference sequence). This CDR3 reads CASSLEGYSNQPQHF. The CDR3 DNA is TGTGCCAGCAGCTTAGAGGGCTATAGCAATCAGCCCCAGCATTTT.

The rearrangement links TRBV6-6 to TRBJ1-1, with unresolved D. The CDR3 runs to 11 residues. V gave up 6 bases and J gave up 6 bases, with 8 bases separating them. The germline gives CDR1 MNHNY, CDR2 SVGAGI (reference sequence). The CDR3 sequence: CASSQVAEAFF. CDR3 in DNA: TGTGCCAGCAGCCAGGTAGCTGAAGCTTTCTTT.